A single sample gave rise to the 27 T cell receptor beta chains below, sequenced in a study of T cells in Graves' hyperthyroidism and ophthalmopathy. Regions amplified from RNA transcripts were the TCR beta CDR3 regions. The HTBI primer set was used in a first-round RT-PCR of the TCR CDR3. TCRdb reprocessed the multiplex PCR reads with MiXCR, giving one entry per CDR3 protein. The sample carries hundreds of thousands of distinct CDR3 sequences, under 20% recorded once. The sequenced sample consisted of blood. The receptors were sampled from a woman aged 45-65 years with Graves' hyperthyroidism that later progressed to Graves' ophthalmopathy.

Only a few counts were recorded for this clonotype. The CDR3 loop is CASSLDFDEKLFF. The CDR3 region has the DNA TGTGCCAGCAGTTTGGACTTCGATGAAAAACTGTTTTTT. The gene calls are TRBV12-3 or TRBV12-4 and TRBJ1-4; D is ambiguous. The CDR3 has 13 amino acids. Between the trimmed V and J ends, which lost 3 bases and 6 bases, there was a span of 8 bases.

The J gene is TRBJ2-3, the V gene TRBV4-1; D gene uncertain. Looked up from germline, CDR1 is MGHRA and CDR2 is YSYEKL. The V end lost 1 base, the J end lost 0 bases, and 11 bases lay between the germline ends. This CDR3 has 16 amino acids. The CDR3 region has the DNA TGCGCCAGCAGCCAAGGGGTCAGCCCAAGCACAGATACGCAGTATTTT. Residues: CASSQGVSPSTDTQYF.

Details on this clonotype: One end of the junction is discordant with germline, which a read error may explain. The chain couples TRBV7-7 to TRBJ2-1; 10 positions match TRBD1. Germline V gene sequence: CDR1 SSHAT, CDR2 FNYEAQ (reference sequence). The CDR3 covers 14 residues. CDR3 DNA: TGTGCTAGCAGCTCGGACAGGGGGTCAAGCGAGCAGTTCTTC. It encodes CASSSDRGSSEQFF.

The table lists this clonotype with many counts. This chain links TRBV11-1 with TRBJ1-4; no clear D gene. Trimming took off 6 bases at V and 0 bases at J, with 8 bases between the two ends. There are 14 residues in the CDR3. Germline assignment: CDR1 SGHAT and CDR2 FQDESV (reference sequence). This CDR3 reads CASRLSATNEKLFF. The CDR3 bases are TGTGCCAGCAGACTTTCTGCAACTAATGAAAAACTGTTTTTT. The full variable domain, in which reference TRBV11-1 and TRBJ1-4 provide the parts outside the CDR3, is EAEVAQSPRYKITEKSQAVAFWCDPISGHATLYWYRQILGQGPELLVQFQDESVVDDSQLPKDRFSAERLKGVDSTLKIQPAELGDSAMYLCASRLSATNEKLFFGSGTQLSVL.

This clonotype was observed a few times. V gene TRBV3-1 combines with J gene TRBJ1-6; perhaps TRBD1 as D (6 bases). V lost 4 bases and J 8 bases, leaving 12 bases between the germline ends. The CDR3 runs 14 residues. Germline lookup yields CDR1 LGHDT and CDR2 YNNKEL (reference sequence). This CDR3 reads CASSPGRGHSPLHF. CDR3 coding DNA: TGTGCCAGCAGCCCGGGCCGGGGGCATTCACCCCTCCACTTT.

This clonotype was counted at least ten times. The chain has TRBV11-2 and TRBJ2-2; D not certain. The V end lost 5 bases, the J end lost 4 bases, and 5 bases lay between the germline ends. Looked up from germline, CDR1 is SGHAT and CDR2 is FQNNGV. CDR3 length: 12 residues. The CDR3 protein is CASSRTTGELFF. In DNA, the CDR3 is TGTGCCAGCAGCCGGACCACCGGGGAGCTGTTTTTT.

This clonotype was seen more than once but under ten times. The gene calls are TRBV10-3 and TRBJ1-1; D perhaps matches TRBD1 (5 bases). Germline assignment: CDR1 ENHRY and CDR2 SYGVKD. This CDR3 region has 15 residues. The V end lost 9 bases, the J end lost 7 bases, and 24 bases lay between the germline ends. DNA for the CDR3: TGTGCCATGGCACGAGGGACCTCCCGGGCTGGTGAAGCTTTCTTT. Translation gives CAMARGTSRAGEAFF.

This clonotype was seen ten or more times. V gene TRBV3-1 combines with J gene TRBJ1-1; perhaps TRBD1 as D (5 bases). The ends were cut back, 3 bases at V and 1 base at J, with 9 bases in the middle. Germline-derived CDR1 and CDR2 are LGHDT and YNNKEL (reference sequence). The length of the CDR3 is 14 residues. Here the CDR3 reads CASSHTGKNTEAFF. In nucleotides, the CDR3 is TGTGCCAGCAGCCACACAGGAAAGAACACTGAAGCTTTCTTT.

The V and J genes are TRBV10-3 and TRBJ2-6; D gene uncertain. Per the germline V gene, CDR1 is ENHRY and CDR2 is SYGVKD. This CDR3 region has 16 residues. V was clipped by 5 bases and J by 1 base, with 12 bases between them. In DNA form, the CDR3 reads TGTGCCATCAGTAAGGACCTAGTATCTGGGGCCAACGTCCTGACTTTC. It is translated as CAISKDLVSGANVLTF.

The chain recombines TRBV9 with TRBJ2-5, with TRBD2 as a possible D gene (6 bases). The CDR3 sequence is 14 residues long. Trimming removed 4 bases from V and 4 bases from J, with 14 bases in between. Germline assignment: CDR1 SGDLS and CDR2 YYNGEE. CDR3: CASSLRENGETQYF. The CDR3 nucleotides read TGTGCCAGCAGCCTCCGGGAGAATGGAGAGACCCAGTACTTC.

This clonotype was detected many times. The chain joins TRBV3-1 to TRBJ1-2; no clear D. The CDR3 is made up of 12 amino acids. From germline, CDR1 is LGHDT and CDR2 YNNKEL (reference sequence). V shed 0 bases and J shed 4 bases, with 3 bases lying between them. The CDR3 region has the DNA TGTGCCAGCAGCCAAGACATCTATGGCTACACCTTC. Translating it yields CASSQDIYGYTF.

The chain is built from TRBV11-2 and TRBJ1-4; a possible D gene is TRBD1 (6 bases). The CDR3 runs 14 residues. V was cut by 0 bases and J by 13 bases, with 15 bases left in between. Germline-derived CDR1 and CDR2 are SGHAT and FQNNGV. The CDR3 spells CASSLDEVGAGLFF. In DNA, the CDR3 is TGTGCCAGCAGCTTAGATGAAGTGGGGGCAGGACTGTTTTTT. Full variable domain (rest looked up from reference TRBV11-2 and TRBJ1-4): EAGVAQSPRYKIIEKRQSVAFWCNPISGHATLYWYQQILGQGPKLLIQFQNNGVVDDSQLPKDRFSAERLKGVDSTLKIQPAKLEDSAVYLCASSLDEVGAGLFFGSGTQLSVL.

This clonotype occurred many times. The chain couples TRBV11-1 to TRBJ2-7, with 9 bases matching TRBD1. This CDR3 contains 14 residues. Germline V CDR1 and CDR2: SGHAT, FQDESV (reference sequence). The junction had 8 bases not matched to a gene; V was cut back by 5 bases and J by 6 bases. CDR3 loop: CASSIMTGGGEQYF. CDR3 coding DNA: TGTGCCAGCAGCATTATGACAGGGGGTGGCGAGCAGTACTTC.

This clonotype has at least ten counts. The V gene is TRBV18, the J gene TRBJ2-5, with D tentatively TRBD2 (6 bases). Looked up from germline, CDR1 is KGHSH and CDR2 is LQKENI. V was cut by 7 bases and J by 1 base, with 25 bases left in between. The CDR3 runs 18 residues. CDR3 nucleotides: TGTGCCAGCTTGGCGCCGCTAGCGTCCCCGGGGAGCCAAGAGACCCAGTACTTC. Translating gives CASLAPLASPGSQETQYF.

This clonotype was observed at least ten times. The chain joins TRBV5-1 to TRBJ1-5, with 7 bases aligning to TRBD1. The germline V gene encodes CDR1 SGHRS and CDR2 YFSETQ. With V trimmed by 4 bases and J by 9 bases, 10 bases remained unmatched. The CDR3 covers 14 residues. The CDR3 sequence: CASSRGQGERPQHF. CDR3 bases: TGCGCCAGCAGCAGGGGGCAGGGGGAGCGGCCCCAGCATTTT.

In this sample, this clonotype turned up many times. This chain joins TRBV5-1 and TRBJ1-1; D unclear. Germline loops: CDR1 SGHRS, CDR2 YFSETQ. This CDR3 spans 15 amino acids. Trimming took 3 bases from V and 2 from J, leaving 14 bases between them. CDR3 sequence (DNA): TGCGCCAGCAGCTCGACGGGCAGCCAAAACACTGAAGCTTTCTTT. This codes for CASSSTGSQNTEAFF.

Worth noting for this clonotype: Its ends do not fully match the called genes, so a read error is possible. In DNA form, the CDR3 reads TGTGCCAGCAGCCCGCCGGGGTGGGGGTCCTACAATGAGCAGTCCTTC. Protein product: CASSPPGWGSYNEQSF. The chain is built from TRBV11-2 and TRBJ2-1; D may match TRBD1 or TRBD2 (5 bases each). The germline V gene has CDR1 SGHAT and CDR2 FQNNGV. CDR3 length: 16 residues.

This clonotype came up a few times. The V call is TRBV9, the J call TRBJ1-1, with 7 bases matching TRBD1. The CDR3 is 14 residues long. Germline V gives CDR1 SGDLS, CDR2 YYNGEE. J lost 3 bases, V lost 2 bases, and 4 bases had no gene match. CDR3 nucleotide sequence: TGTGCCAGCAGCGTCCGGGACAGAGACACTGAAGCTTTCTTT. Translation gives CASSVRDRDTEAFF.

This clonotype was found many times. V gene TRBV12-3 or TRBV12-4 combines with J gene TRBJ2-1, with D perhaps matching TRBD1 or TRBD2 (6 bases each). This CDR3 contains 17 residues. V was trimmed by 5 bases and J by 7 bases, leaving 24 bases between them. Here the CDR3 DNA reads TGTGCCAGCAGTCCCGGAGGAAGGGGGACTGGGATAAATGAGCAGTTCTTC. It translates to CASSPGGRGTGINEQFF.

This clonotype was counted a few times. The V gene is TRBV4-1, the J gene TRBJ2-7; no clear D gene. V shed 0 bases and J shed 5 bases, with 17 bases lying between them. In germline, CDR1 is MGHRA, CDR2 YSYEKL. The CDR3 has 16 amino acids. The CDR3 region has the DNA TGCGCCAGCAGCCAAGATGGTCAGATCGGGCTCGACGAGCAGTACTTC. This gives the protein CASSQDGQIGLDEQYF.

This clonotype was detected ten times or more. The chain's CDR3 is CASSEATGAAGYGYTF. The CDR3 region has the DNA TGTGCCAGCAGTGAAGCGACAGGGGCAGCGGGCTATGGCTACACCTTC. The J gene is TRBJ1-2, the V gene TRBV6-1; 8 nucleotides line up with TRBD1. V gave up 0 bases and J gave up 4 bases; unmatched junction bases: 7. The V gene's germline CDR1 is MNHNS and CDR2 SASEGT. The CDR3 sequence is 16 residues long.

In its sample, this clonotype was seen a few times. This chain uses TRBV20-1 with TRBJ1-4; D remains unclear. The CDR3 is made up of 14 amino acids. CDR1 and CDR2 (germline): DFQATT, SNEGSKA (reference sequence). V lost 0 bases, J lost 7 bases, and 12 bases lay in between. The CDR3 sequence: CSARDAGDVEKLFF. The CDR3 nucleotides are TGCAGTGCTAGAGATGCTGGAGATGTTGAAAAACTGTTTTTT.

This clonotype appeared many times. The gene calls are TRBV6-1 and TRBJ1-2; no firm D call. Germline CDR1 MNHNS, CDR2 SASEGT. The CDR3 is 13 residues long. Trimming shortened V by 0 bases and J by 5 bases, and 7 bases separated the two germline ends. In DNA form, the CDR3 reads TGTGCCAGCAGTGAAGCAAACAGTTATGGCTACACCTTC. It translates to CASSEANSYGYTF.

This clonotype was detected only a few times. V gene TRBV15 combines with J gene TRBJ2-1, with D possibly matching TRBD2 (7 bases). This CDR3 spans 13 amino acids. The germline V gene has CDR1 LNHNV and CDR2 YYDKDF (reference sequence). V dropped 4 bases and J dropped 8 bases, with 12 bases sitting between them. CDR3 in amino acids: CATSMAGADEQFF. The CDR3 DNA is TGTGCCACCAGCATGGCGGGGGCGGATGAGCAGTTCTTC. The variable domain in full, completed from reference TRBV15 and TRBJ2-1, reads DAMVIQNPRYQVTQFGKPVTLSCSQTLNHNVMYWYQQKSSQAPKLLFHYYDKDFNNEADTPDNFQSRRPNTSFCFLDIRSPGLGDTAMYLCATSMAGADEQFFGPGTRLTVL.

In its sample, this clonotype was seen a few times. V usage is TRBV20-1 and J usage is TRBJ2-5; TRBD2 aligns across 9 bases. Germline V lookup: CDR1 DFQATT, CDR2 SNEGSKA (reference sequence). CDR3 size: 18 residues. V lost 3 bases and J lost 5; bases outside the gene matches: 19. CDR3 sequence: CSASGGWASGTQVETQYF. Here the CDR3 DNA reads TGCAGTGCTAGCGGAGGTTGGGCTAGCGGGACCCAGGTGGAGACCCAGTACTTC.

This clonotype was seen a few times. The chain joins TRBV6-5 to TRBJ2-1; D possibly corresponds to TRBD2 (6 bases). This CDR3 region has 16 residues. Germline V gives CDR1 MNHEY, CDR2 SVGAGI. The ends were cut back, 0 bases at V and 6 bases at J, with 15 bases in the middle. The DNA of the CDR3 is TGTGCCAGCAGTTACTCGAGGGAGGTGGGGGGCAATGAGCAGTTCTTC. Translating gives CASSYSREVGGNEQFF.

In this sample, this clonotype turned up many times. V usage is TRBV5-1 and J usage is TRBJ1-1; 9 nucleotides agree with TRBD1. CDR1 is SGHRS, CDR2 YFSETQ, per germline. V lost 2 bases to trimming and J lost 4 bases; unmatched junction nucleotides: 9. This CDR3 contains 16 residues. CDR3 nucleotides: TGCGCCAGCAGCTTTCTCACAGGGGGCGCGAGCACTGAAGCTTTCTTT. Translated: CASSFLTGGASTEAFF. Variable domain in full (rest from reference TRBV5-1 and TRBJ1-1): KAGVTQTPRYLIKTRGQQVTLSCSPISGHRSVSWYQQTPGQGLQFLFEYFSETQRNKGNFPGRFSGRQFSNSRSEMNVSTLELGDSALYLCASSFLTGGASTEAFFGQGTRLTVV.